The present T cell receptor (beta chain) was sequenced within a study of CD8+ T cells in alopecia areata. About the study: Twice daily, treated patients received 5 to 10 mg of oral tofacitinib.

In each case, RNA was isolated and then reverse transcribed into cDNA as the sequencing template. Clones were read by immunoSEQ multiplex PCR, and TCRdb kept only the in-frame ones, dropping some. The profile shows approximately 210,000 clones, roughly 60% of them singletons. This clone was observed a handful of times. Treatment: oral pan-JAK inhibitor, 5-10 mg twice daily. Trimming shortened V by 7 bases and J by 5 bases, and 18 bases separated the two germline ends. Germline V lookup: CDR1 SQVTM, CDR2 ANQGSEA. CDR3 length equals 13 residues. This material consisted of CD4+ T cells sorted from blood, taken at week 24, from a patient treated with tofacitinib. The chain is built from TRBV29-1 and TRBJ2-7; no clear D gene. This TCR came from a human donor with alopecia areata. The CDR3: CSAYLTQGNEQYF. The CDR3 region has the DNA TGCAGCGCCTACCTGACGCAAGGCAACGAGCAGTACTTC.